A single sample is the source of the 7 T cell receptor beta chains below, sequenced in a study of Graves' ophthalmopathy and Graves' hyperthyroidism. Amplification of the TCR beta CDR3 regions used RNA transcripts (as template). In the first round, RT-PCR was carried out with HTBI primers, and a multiplex PCR formed the second round. TCRdb reanalysed the multiplex PCR reads using MiXCR and keeps one entry per CDR3 protein. The sample contains 220,000 or so distinct CDR3 sequences, 20% to 25% of which appear only once. Sequences were obtained from peripheral blood. The receptors derive from a woman aged 50 to 60 with Graves' ophthalmopathy.

This clonotype appeared many times. V gene TRBV6-5 combines with J gene TRBJ2-7, with 11 bases fitting TRBD1. Germline trimming cut 6 bases from V and 4 bases from J; bases unmatched to any gene: 5. The length of the CDR3 is 14 residues. Germline lookup yields CDR1 MNHEY and CDR2 SVGAGI. The chain's CDR3 is CASRPGQGGYEQYF. The CDR3 DNA is TGTGCCAGCAGACCGGGACAGGGGGGTTACGAGCAGTACTTC.

In the case of this clonotype: Since a much larger clone is just one base distant, this may be a read error. This chain links TRBV20-1 with TRBJ1-2; D gene uncertain. The CDR3 contains 11 residues. The germline CDR1 and CDR2 sequences are DFQATT and SNEGSKA (reference sequence). CDR3 DNA: TGCGGTGCCTCCTTGGGCTATGGCTACACCTTC. It yields the protein CGASLGYGYTF.

This clonotype occurred many times. The chain recombines TRBV12-3 or TRBV12-4 with TRBJ1-2; possible D gene TRBD1, 6 bases. V was cut by 5 bases and J by 4 bases, with 11 bases left in between. This CDR3 spans 13 amino acids. The CDR3 loop reads CASSVRGPYGYTF. Here the CDR3 DNA reads TGTGCCAGCAGTGTCAGGGGCCCCTATGGCTACACCTTC.

There are many counts of this clonotype. The rearrangement links TRBV7-2 to TRBJ2-5; D might be TRBD2 (5 bases). V lost 5 bases to trimming and J lost 5 bases, with 12 bases between them. CDR1 is SGHTA and CDR2 is FQGNSA in the germline V gene. The CDR3 has 13 amino acids. The CDR3 reads CASSPRRRETQYF. Here the CDR3 DNA reads TGTGCCAGCAGCCCCCGGAGGCGGGAGACCCAGTACTTC.

This clonotype was seen only a few times. The rearrangement joins TRBV6-1 to TRBJ2-7; 9 nucleotides agree with TRBD2. V lost 1 base, J lost 7 bases, and 8 bases stayed unmatched. This CDR3 has 15 residues. From germline, CDR1 is MNHNS and CDR2 SASEGT. CDR3 residues: CASSEGAGGPSEQYF. DNA of the CDR3: TGTGCCAGCAGTGAAGGGGCGGGAGGGCCGAGTGAGCAGTACTTC.

This clonotype appeared many times. The chain recombines TRBV11-2 with TRBJ1-1, with 7 bases fitting TRBD1. The CDR3 loop spans 16 amino acids. Germline V gene lookup returns CDR1 SGHAT and CDR2 FQNNGV. Trimming took 6 bases from V and 5 from J; bases not matched to a gene: 15. The CDR3 is CASRRRGSGGNTEAFF. The CDR3 region has the DNA TGTGCCAGCAGAAGGAGAGGGTCAGGGGGTAATACTGAAGCTTTCTTT. The full variable domain, with the rest looked up from reference TRBV11-2 and TRBJ1-1, is EAGVAQSPRYKIIEKRQSVAFWCNPISGHATLYWYQQILGQGPKLLIQFQNNGVVDDSQLPKDRFSAERLKGVDSTLKIQPAKLEDSAVYLCASRRRGSGGNTEAFFGQGTRLTVV.

This clonotype came up many times. In nucleotides, the CDR3 is TGTGCCAGCAGTTACCGAGCGGGAGGGGGTAATGAGCAGTTCTTC. Amino acids: CASSYRAGGGNEQFF. This chain joins TRBV6-5 and TRBJ2-1, with 10 positions matching TRBD2. CDR1 is MNHEY and CDR2 is SVGAGI in the germline V gene. This CDR3 region has 15 residues. V shed 2 bases, J shed 7 bases, and the junction held 5 bases outside the gene matches.